This T cell receptor (beta chain) was obtained from a study of MAIT cells during Salmonella Paratyphi A infection (dated by TCRdb to 2016 to 2017). Background on the whole study: A single dose of 1-5x10^3 CFU of S. Paratyphi A strain NVGH308 was swallowed by adult volunteers aged 18 to 60. Starting at diagnosis, diagnosed volunteers were given ciprofloxacin 500 mg twice a day for 14 days. Study-wide findings and limitations: A significant decrease in the space occupied by over-represented MAIT clonotypes was found from baseline to mid-infection (around 0.15 to 0.10), whereas no significant post-infection difference was found. MAIT TRBV usage was oligoclonal, favouring TRBV20 and TRBV6, and appeared unchanged by infection. Compared with healthy controls, diagnosed volunteers had more expansion or contraction among the top five MAIT clonotypes (around 0.5 versus 0.13), a finding that suggests the repertoire is reshaped by infection. The availability of volunteer samples limited the sample sizes, but these sizes were considered adequate to detect differences between groups.

To prepare the library, 5' RACE was applied. TCRbeta was amplified by two rounds of PCR with Phusion High-Fidelity polymerase, and sample-specific barcodes were added in the primers. TCRbeta libraries were generated by template-switch cDNA synthesis with SMARTScribe reverse transcriptase and a TRBC-specific primer. After barcoding, samples were pooled and then prepared using the NEBNext Ultra DNA Library Prep Kit for Illumina. Libraries were sequenced on an Illumina MiSeq with the MiSeq reagent kit v2, 300 cycles. Per the source publication's procedure: Jemultiplexer demultiplexed the reads by barcode, and MiTCR with default parameters aligned the reads. Non-functional sequences were filtered out with VDJtools, and clonotypes were defined by amino acid sequence, with frequencies based on assigned sequence reads. Clonal space homeostasis binned clonotypes by frequency as over-represented (0.05-1), large, medium and small. Using fastp at Q25 and MiXCR, TCRdb reprocessed the public reads and kept productive beta chains. Each entry is one CDR3 protein sequence, shown with its most common DNA and genes. What appears here as the V and J calls and clone size reflects TCRdb's work, not the paper's. The sample yields 500 to 700 distinct CDR3 sequences; roughly 40% were counted once. The biggest ten clones account for 40% to 55% of the sample.

Comment on this clonotype: No cognate antigen has been identified for it. It has no much larger one-base neighbor in the sample; base qualities were not kept.

From the cysteine up to the phenylalanine, the CDR3 has a length of 15 residues. Just CDR3 DNA is preserved here, 45 bases in frame from base 1. Via the germline V gene (reference sequence), CDR1 is DFQATT and CDR2 SNEGSKA. V is shortened by 1 base, J by 0 bases, and the region joining them spans 13 bases. Reading the label with the study, this specimen's time point is: before S. Paratyphi A challenge (baseline). MAIT cells were defined as Valpha7.2+ CD161+ T cells and identified and sorted by flow cytometry. Circulating MAIT cell TCRbeta repertoires were profiled longitudinally in more than five volunteers in whom enteric fever developed after controlled oral challenge with live Salmonella Paratyphi A. MAIT cell samples were contributed by each diagnosed volunteer at pre-infection, mid-infection and post-infection timepoints. A diagnosis of enteric fever was based on Paratyphi A bacteremia and/or a persistent fever above 38 degrees C that lasted longer than 12 hours. Challenged volunteers were diagnosed with infection sometime between day 4 and day 7 after challenge. For RNA extraction, between about 4,500 and 10,000 MAIT cells from each sample were sorted straight into RNAqueous-Micro lysis buffer. Lymphoprep gradient centrifugation was used to isolate peripheral blood mononuclear cells from both the blood samples and the leukocyte cones. Cell sorting used a BD FACSAria Fusion or BD FACSAria III sorter.

The chain links TRBV20-1 with TRBJ2-7; the D gene is perhaps TRBD2, on 6 matching bases. The sample consisted of MAIT cells from blood, taken at the first sampling point of the challenge study. This TCR came from a person aged 18 to 70 who was deliberately infected with Salmonella Paratyphi A in a paratyphoid fever challenge study. The DNA sequence is given as TGCAGTGCTAGAGTCTCGAGGGAGGCCTCCTACGAGCAGTACTTC. Translated, this is CSARVSREASYEQYF.